These 2 T cell receptor beta chains were sequenced from one sample in a study of blood T cell repertoires in COVID-19. The assay was immunoSEQ multiplex PCR, and TCRdb's table has in-frame clones only and misses some. The data hold about 210,000 clones, with 70% to 90% observed a single time. Sequenced: PBMCs or T cells enriched from blood (not recorded which). These TCRs come from a man between 35 and 55 years old who had recovered from COVID-19.

This clone has more than one count but fewer than ten. J is TRBJ1-1 and V is TRBV6-5; a weak D match, TRBD1 (5 bases). Germline CDR1 and CDR2: MNHEY and SVGAGI. The V and J ends lost 6 bases and 4 bases respectively, with 15 bases between them. The CDR3 length is 14 residues. CDR3 sequence: CASRSGGLSTEAFF. CDR3 coding DNA: TGTGCCAGCAGGTCGGGGGGTTTGAGCACTGAAGCTTTCTTT.

This clone was observed once. The J gene is TRBJ2-6, the V gene TRBV14; the D gene is possibly TRBD1 (6 bases). The CDR3 covers 16 residues. Trimming shortened V by 3 bases and J by 0 bases, and 9 bases separated the two germline ends. Germline V gene data show CDR1 as SGHDN and CDR2 as FVKESK. In DNA, the CDR3 is TGTGCCAGCAGCCAGGGACACCCCTCTGGGGCCAACGTCCTGACTTTC. Translating it yields CASSQGHPSGANVLTF.